Shown below are 4 T cell receptor beta chains from a single sample sequenced in a study of Ad26.COV2.S vaccination and SARS-CoV-2 variants. Treatment denoted: roughly 20 received Ad26.COV2.S at low or high dose, single or two shots; 5 received placebo; per-sample allocation not given. All samples were drawn on day 63, counting from the first vaccine or placebo injection. The protocol was immunoSEQ multiplex PCR, while the TCRdb copy is restricted to in-frame clones and leaves out a portion. The sample comprises about 280,000 clones, more than 75% of which are singletons, and around 3% rests with the top ten. The sample here was peripheral blood, taken in a trial of Ad26.COV2.S vaccine versus placebo. The source of these receptors is a person between 18 and 60 years old who received the Ad26.COV2.S COVID-19 vaccine or a placebo.

This clone was counted a single time. The chain employs TRBV5-4 and TRBJ2-3; TRBD2 aligns across 9 bases. V dropped 2 bases and J dropped 2; count of bases not matched to a gene: 9. This CDR3 has 17 residues. The germline V gene encodes CDR1 SGHNT and CDR2 YYREEE (reference sequence). Here the CDR3 DNA reads TGTGCCAGCAGCTTCGGTAGCGGGGGCTCCCTCACAGATACGCAGTATTTT. This encodes CASSFGSGGSLTDTQYF.

The rearrangement links TRBV2 to TRBJ2-1; unclear D gene. The germline V gene has CDR1 SNHLY and CDR2 FYNNEI. The V end lost 7 bases, the J end lost 5 bases, and 15 bases lay between the germline ends. The CDR3 consists of 14 residues. This CDR3 reads CASTTAGRDNEQFF. Written as DNA, the CDR3 is TGTGCCAGCACCACAGCCGGTCGCGACAATGAGCAGTTCTTC.

V is TRBV6-5 and J is TRBJ1-5, with D uncertain. The CDR3 has 13 amino acids. With 6 bases removed from V and 3 bases from J, the gap between germline ends came to 9 bases. Germline lookup yields CDR1 MNHEY and CDR2 SVGAGI. CDR3 protein: CASSSAPNQPQHF. CDR3 bases: TGTGCCAGCAGCTCAGCACCCAATCAGCCCCAGCATTTT.

This clone was recorded only once. J is TRBJ1-5 and V is TRBV7-2; D call uncertain. Germline values: CDR1 SGHTA, CDR2 FQGNSA. V shed 1 base and J shed 2 bases, with 12 bases lying between them. The CDR3 contains 16 residues. This CDR3 reads CASSLGTLAGNQPQHF. The CDR3 bases are TGTGCCAGCAGCTTAGGGACGCTCGCTGGCAATCAGCCCCAGCATTTT.